This T cell receptor (beta chain) stems from a study of spatial heterogeneity in lung cancer. Study background: Detection of beta-chain sequences consistently exceeded that of alpha-chain sequences.

This clonotype was found a few times. The library protocol tagged each TCR cDNA with a unique molecular identifier. TCRdb reprocessed the 5' RACE reads with MiXCR, giving one entry per CDR3 protein. Of some 70,000 distinct CDR3 sequences in the sample, about an eighth are singletons; the top ten hold 7.2%. Germline V lookup: CDR1 MGHRA, CDR2 YSYEKL. The V end was cut by 0 bases, the J end by 5 bases, with 10 bases between. The CDR3 is 14 amino acids. Time point meaning: sample taken at primary tumor resection. Extraction of whole RNA from tumor, nontumor lung or frozen PBMC preceded unsorted sequencing.

The V gene is TRBV4-1, the J gene TRBJ1-2; no definite D call. The origin of this receptor is a male donor with early-stage non-small cell lung cancer. The material was PBMCs, obtained at surgery. The DNA for the CDR3 is TGCGCCAGCAGCCAAGACGAGGGTTGGTATGGCTACACCTTC. Encoded protein: CASSQDEGWYGYTF.